Given below is one TCR beta chain in context. The data belong to a study of T cell changes during pregnancy in multiple sclerosis. Trimming left V 5 bases short and J 4 bases short, with 11 bases between. Germline CDR1 and CDR2: MNHNS and SASEGT. The length of the CDR3 is 14 residues. Repertoires were generated with immunoSEQ multiplex PCR, while TCRdb's copy carries only in-frame clones and drops some. The sample consists of about 83,000 clones, roughly nine tenths of them appearing once. V usage is TRBV6-1 and J usage is TRBJ1-4, with D unclear. This material consisted of PBMCs, taken in the first trimester of pregnancy. This clonotype was obtained from a female donor in good health, serving as a control in a pregnancy study. Some clones in this sample may be carry-over from other donors' samples. The CDR3 DNA sequence: TGTGCCAGCAGTATCCAGGTGATTAATGAAAAACTGTTTTTT. Translating gives CASSIQVINEKLFF.